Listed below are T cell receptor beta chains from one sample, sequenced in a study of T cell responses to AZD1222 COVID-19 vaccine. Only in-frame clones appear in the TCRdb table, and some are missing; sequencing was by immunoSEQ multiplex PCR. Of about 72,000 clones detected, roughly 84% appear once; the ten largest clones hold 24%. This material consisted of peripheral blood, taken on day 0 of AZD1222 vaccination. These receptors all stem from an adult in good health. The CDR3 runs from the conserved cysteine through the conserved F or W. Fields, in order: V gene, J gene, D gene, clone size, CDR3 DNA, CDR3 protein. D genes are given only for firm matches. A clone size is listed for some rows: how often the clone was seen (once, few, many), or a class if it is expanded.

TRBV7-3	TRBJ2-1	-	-	TGTGCCAGCAGCGTCCACGGACAGAAGCTCTACAATGAGCAGTTCTTC	CASSVHGQKLYNEQFF
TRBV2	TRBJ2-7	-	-	TGTGCCAGCAGCGAAAGTAGTAAATCCTACGAGCAGTACTTC	CASSESSKSYEQYF
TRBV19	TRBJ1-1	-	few	TGTGCCAGTAGTATCGTAATTGGACGGAAAACTGAAGCTTTCTTT	CASSIVIGRKTEAFF
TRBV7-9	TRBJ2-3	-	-	TGTGCCAGCACTCCTGAGGCAGATACGCAGTATTTT	CASTPEADTQYF
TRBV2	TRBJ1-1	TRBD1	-	TGTGCCAGCAGAGCCGGGACAGGGGGCACTGAAGCTTTCTTT	CASRAGTGGTEAFF
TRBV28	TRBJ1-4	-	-	TGTGCCAGCAGTATAATAACAACTAATGAAAAACTGTTTTTT	CASSIITTNEKLFF
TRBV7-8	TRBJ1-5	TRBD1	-	TGTGCCAGCAGCTTAGGGGACAGTTATCAGCCCCAGCATTTT	CASSLGDSYQPQHF
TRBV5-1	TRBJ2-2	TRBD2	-	TGCGCCAGCAGCGGCACCGTGAGCGGGGGGTTCACCGGGGAGCTGTTTTTT	CASSGTVSGGFTGELFF
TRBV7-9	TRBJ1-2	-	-	TGTGCCAGCAGCCCGCAGACCGGGAACCACTATGGCTACACCTTC	CASSPQTGNHYGYTF
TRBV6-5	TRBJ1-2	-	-	TGTGCCAGCAGGAGGGACGGTGGCTACACCTTC	CASRRDGGYTF
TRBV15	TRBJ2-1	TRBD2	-	TGTGCCACCAGCAGAGCAAGGGGAGGGAACAATGAGCAGTTCTTC	CATSRARGGNNEQFF
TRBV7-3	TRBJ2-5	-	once	TGTGCCAGCAGCTTAAGTGGGGGGCCCCAAGAGACCCAGTACTTC	CASSLSGGPQETQYF
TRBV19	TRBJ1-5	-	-	TGTGCCAGTAGCCAACAGGGAAATCAGCCCCAGCATTTT	CASSQQGNQPQHF
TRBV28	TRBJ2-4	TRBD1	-	TGTGCCAGCAGTGAGTCGGGACAGGGGCTCATTCAGTACTTC	CASSESGQGLIQYF
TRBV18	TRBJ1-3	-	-	TGTGCCAGCTCACCGGTTCTCCAGAGCCCATGGGCTGGAAACACCATATATTTT	CASSPVLQSPWAGNTIYF
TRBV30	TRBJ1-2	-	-	TGTGCCTGGTCCCGGGACACCTCACCGGGGGGCTACACCTTC	CAWSRDTSPGGYTF
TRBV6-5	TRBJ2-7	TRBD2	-	TGTGCCAGCAGCCGTTTGGGGGGGAACTACGAGCAGTACTTC	CASSRLGGNYEQYF
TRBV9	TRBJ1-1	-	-	TGTGCCAGCAGCGCGAGGCCAGAAGCCACTGAAGCTTTCTTT	CASSARPEATEAFF
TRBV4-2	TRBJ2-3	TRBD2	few	TGTGCCAGCAGCCAAGGACTAGCGGGGGGGCCTAGCACAGATACGCAGTATTTT	CASSQGLAGGPSTDTQYF
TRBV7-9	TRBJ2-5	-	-	TGTGCCAGCAGCAGACGACAGGTCGGAAGGGAGACCCAGTACTTC	CASSRRQVGRETQYF
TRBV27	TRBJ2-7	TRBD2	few	TGTGCCAGCAGTTTAAGGCTGGCGGGAGGATCCTACGAGCAGTACTTC	CASSLRLAGGSYEQYF
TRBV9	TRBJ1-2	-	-	TGTGCCAGCAGCAAACCCTCGGGGGGTGATGGCTACACCTTC	CASSKPSGGDGYTF
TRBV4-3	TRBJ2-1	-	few	TGCGCCAGCAGCCAAGATCTGTCCTCAGGCAATGAGCAGTTCTTC	CASSQDLSSGNEQFF
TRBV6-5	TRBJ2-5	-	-	TGTGCCAGCAGTTACTCGGGCTCCCAAGAGACCCAGTACTTC	CASSYSGSQETQYF
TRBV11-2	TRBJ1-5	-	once	TGTGCCAGCAGCTCAGCTCAGGGCGGCAATCAGCCCCAGCATTTT	CASSSAQGGNQPQHF
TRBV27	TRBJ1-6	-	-	TGTGCCAGCAGTTTCGCGGGGAGTCGCTATAATTCACCCCTCCACTTT	CASSFAGSRYNSPLHF
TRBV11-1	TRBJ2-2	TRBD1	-	TGTGCCAGCAGATCAGCCACAGGGGGCTGGACCGGGGAGCTGTTTTTT	CASRSATGGWTGELFF
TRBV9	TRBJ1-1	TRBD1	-	TGTGCCAGCAGCGCCCATACCGGGACAGGGGGCTTGAACACTGAAGCTTTCTTT	CASSAHTGTGGLNTEAFF
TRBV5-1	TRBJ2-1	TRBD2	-	TGCGCCAGCGGACCCGCACCCAGGGCTAGCGGGGGGAATGAGCAGTTCTTC	CASGPAPRASGGNEQFF
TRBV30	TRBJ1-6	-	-	TGTGCCTGGAGTCCTGCGGGGTACTATAATTCACCCCTCCACTTT	CAWSPAGYYNSPLHF
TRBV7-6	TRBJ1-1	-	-	TGTGCCAGCAGCTCTAACCAAAACACTGAAGCTTTCTTT	CASSSNQNTEAFF
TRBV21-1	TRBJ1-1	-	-	TGTGCCAGCAGCAAAGGCAATCTCGGCAGGGGCTTCACTGAAGCTTTCTTT	CASSKGNLGRGFTEAFF
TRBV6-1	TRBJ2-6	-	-	TGTGCCAGCAGTGAAGCAGATCGCAGGGGATTCTCTGGGGCCAACGTCCTGACTTTC	CASSEADRRGFSGANVLTF
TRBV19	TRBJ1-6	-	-	TGTGCCAGTAGTATTGTAGGAGGGGCGAATTCACCCCTCCACTTT	CASSIVGGANSPLHF
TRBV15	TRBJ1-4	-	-	TGTGCCACCAGCAGAGACAGGGGCTGGGAAAAACTGTTTTTT	CATSRDRGWEKLFF
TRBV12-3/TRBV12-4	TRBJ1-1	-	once	TGTGCCAGCAGTTTAGGGCAGGACACTGAAGCTTTCTTT	CASSLGQDTEAFF
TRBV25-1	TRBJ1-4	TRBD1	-	TGTGCCAGCAGTGGATACAGGGGGAGTGGTGAAAAACTGTTTTTT	CASSGYRGSGEKLFF
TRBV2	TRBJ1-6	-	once	TGTGCCAGCAGTGAAGCGACCTCCTATAATTCACCCCTCCACTTT	CASSEATSYNSPLHF
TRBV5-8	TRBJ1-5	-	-	TGTGCCAGCAGCTTGGTTTTGGACTATCAGCCCCAGCATTTT	CASSLVLDYQPQHF
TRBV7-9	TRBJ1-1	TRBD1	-	TGTGCCAGCAGCTCATCGACAGGGGACCTGAACACTGAAGCTTTCTTT	CASSSSTGDLNTEAFF
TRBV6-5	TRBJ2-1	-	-	TGTGCCAGCAGTCCCCGTCAGGGATCGGGTTATGAGCAGTTCTTC	CASSPRQGSGYEQFF
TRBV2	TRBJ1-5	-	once	TGTGCCAGCAGTGAAGAGACAGGAGATCAGCCCCAGCATTTT	CASSEETGDQPQHF
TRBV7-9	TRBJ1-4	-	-	TGTGCCAGCAGCTTAAAACAGGCTCCTAATGAAAAACTGTTTTTT	CASSLKQAPNEKLFF
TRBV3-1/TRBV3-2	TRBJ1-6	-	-	TGTGCCAGCAGCCAAGATGACGCGGCAGCAGATAATTCACCCCTCCACTTT	CASSQDDAAADNSPLHF
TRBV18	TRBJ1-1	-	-	TGTGCCAGCTCCCCGACGTGGAACACTGAAGCTTTCTTT	CASSPTWNTEAFF
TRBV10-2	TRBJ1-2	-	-	TGCGCCAGCAGTGGAAGAGACCAACCCCGACAACCTACATCTAACTATGGCTACACCTTC	CASSGRDQPRQPTSNYGYTF
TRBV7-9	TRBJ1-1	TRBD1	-	TGTGCCAGCAGCTCAAGGACAGGGCTAAACACTGAAGCTTTCTTT	CASSSRTGLNTEAFF
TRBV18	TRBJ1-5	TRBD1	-	TGTGCCAGCTCACCAGGACAGGGGGCTGATCAGCCCCAGCATTTT	CASSPGQGADQPQHF
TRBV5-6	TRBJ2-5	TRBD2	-	TGTGCCAGCAGCCTAGCGGGGGGGATAGAGACCCAGTACTTC	CASSLAGGIETQYF
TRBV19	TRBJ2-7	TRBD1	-	TGTGCCAGTAGTACGACCGGGACAGCCTACGAGCAGTACTTC	CASSTTGTAYEQYF
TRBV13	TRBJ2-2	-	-	TGTGCCAGCAGCTCCCACGGGGCATATGAAACTACGTCGAACACCGGGGAGCTGTTTTTT	CASSSHGAYETTSNTGELFF